A single sample is the source of the 32 T cell receptor beta chains below, sequenced in a study of neurological immune-mediated disorders. TCRdb recomputed calls from the 5' RACE reads with MiXCR, one row per CDR3 protein. The sample includes 13,000 to 15,000 distinct CDR3 sequences, roughly 13% seen only once; the top ten take roughly 41%. Sequencing was done on a sample of CD8+ T cells from blood. The receptors derive from a female donor with HTLV-1-associated myelopathy (HAM/TSP).

This clonotype was detected many times. The V and J genes are TRBV4-3 and TRBJ2-6; D is unresolved. Germline V CDR1 and CDR2: LGHNA, YSLEER. Trimming shortened V by 0 bases and J by 0 bases, and 6 bases separated the two germline ends. This CDR3 spans 16 amino acids. The CDR3 sequence is CASSQDIGSGANVLTF. For the CDR3, the DNA is TGCGCCAGCAGCCAAGACATCGGCTCTGGGGCCAACGTCCTGACTTTC.

This clonotype was picked up many times. V is TRBV6-1 and J is TRBJ2-7, with TRBD2 matching 7 bases. The CDR3 totals 15 residues. With V trimmed by 5 bases and J by 7 bases, 14 bases remained unmatched. CDR1 and CDR2 from the germline V gene are MNHNS and SASEGT. DNA for the CDR3: TGTGCCAGCAGTACGGAGACTAGCTTATCGGGGGAGCAGTACTTC. Its protein is CASSTETSLSGEQYF.

This clonotype was seen ten or more times. V and J are TRBV4-3 and TRBJ2-5; 10 nucleotides line up with TRBD1. There are 15 residues in the CDR3. J lost 5 bases, V lost 4 bases, and 7 bases had no gene match. Germline CDR1 reads LGHNA; CDR2 reads YSLEER. DNA of the CDR3: TGCGCCAGCAGCCCTCAGACAGGGGGCAGTGAGACCCAGTACTTC. This translates into CASSPQTGGSETQYF.

This clonotype has at least ten counts. The chain combines TRBV7-9 with TRBJ2-7; maybe TRBD1 (5 bases). Germline V gene data show CDR1 as SEHNR and CDR2 as FQNEAQ (reference sequence). This CDR3 comprises 15 residues. Trimming took off 5 bases at V and 2 bases at J, with 16 bases between the two ends. CDR3 in amino acids: CASSHSWVRAYEQYF. For the CDR3, the DNA is TGTGCCAGCAGCCATTCGTGGGTCAGGGCCTACGAGCAGTACTTC.

As regards this clonotype: Sequence at one end of the junction differs from germline and may be a read error. This rearrangement joins TRBV7-9 to TRBJ2-7, with TRBD2 identical over 7 bases. The CDR3 runs 15 residues. Germline V gene sequence: CDR1 SEHNR, CDR2 FQNEAQ (reference sequence). The CDR3 nucleotides are TGTACCAGCAGCCCTATAGCGGGTCACCGCTACGAGCAGTACTTC. It specifies CTSSPIAGHRYEQYF. Filled out from reference TRBV7-9 and TRBJ2-7, the complete variable domain reads DTGVSQNPRHKITKRGQNVTFRCDPISEHNRLYWYRQTLGQGPEFLTYFQNEAQLEKSRLLSDRFSAERPKGSFSTLEIQRTEQGDSAMYLCTSSPIAGHRYEQYFGPGTRLTVT.

This clonotype appeared many times. The gene calls are TRBV20-1 and TRBJ2-7; either TRBD1 or TRBD2 may supply D (5 bases each). The germline CDR1 and CDR2 sequences are DFQATT and SNEGSKA (reference sequence). The CDR3 is made up of 15 amino acids. The V gene lost 1 base and the J gene lost 4 bases, with 17 bases spanning the gap. The CDR3 DNA reads as TGCAGTGCTAGAGCCCCCCCCGAGAGGGGATACGAGCAGTACTTC. It specifies CSARAPPERGYEQYF.

This clonotype was recorded at least ten times. This chain uses TRBV20-1 with TRBJ2-7; 7 positions agree with TRBD2. The CDR3 covers 14 residues. The germline V gene encodes CDR1 DFQATT and CDR2 SNEGSKA (reference sequence). The ends lost 3 bases at V and 5 bases at J; junction bases unmatched: 10. CDR3 loop: CSASWGTTRNEQYF. The CDR3 nucleotides are TGCAGTGCTAGTTGGGGGACTACACGGAACGAGCAGTACTTC.

This clonotype has ten or more counts. V is TRBV6-1 and J is TRBJ2-1, with 10 bases aligning to TRBD1. Germline values: CDR1 MNHNS, CDR2 SASEGT. The CDR3 covers 14 residues. V trimming: 6 bases; J trimming: 8 bases; junction bases outside the gene matches: 7. The CDR3 DNA sequence: TGTGCCAGCAGGTGGACAGGGGGTCGGGATGAGCAGTTCTTC. It specifies CASRWTGGRDEQFF.

In its sample, this clonotype was seen many times. The chain uses TRBV20-1 and TRBJ2-7; 9 nucleotides line up with TRBD2. V gave up 6 bases and J gave up 3 bases; unmatched junction bases: 12. CDR3 length: 15 residues. Per the germline V gene, CDR1 is DFQATT and CDR2 is SNEGSKA (reference sequence). CDR3: CSATDRASGNYEQYF. In nucleotides, the CDR3 is TGCAGTGCGACAGACAGGGCTAGCGGGAACTACGAGCAGTACTTC.

This clonotype has a count of ten or more. The gene calls are TRBV7-9 and TRBJ1-3, with TRBD1 as a possible D gene (5 bases). Trimming stripped 4 bases from V and 4 bases from J, with 20 bases between. The CDR3 is 17 residues long. Germline V gene sequence: CDR1 SEHNR, CDR2 FQNEAQ (reference sequence). This CDR3 reads CASSSSGSGESGNTIYF. CDR3 coding DNA: TGTGCCAGCAGCTCCAGCGGGTCGGGGGAATCAGGAAACACCATATATTTT.

This clonotype was seen many times. The V gene is TRBV27, the J gene TRBJ2-1; 9 bases are a match to TRBD2. V was pared by 4 bases and J by 6 bases, with 7 bases of the junction left unmatched. The CDR3 is 15 amino acids. The germline CDR1 and CDR2 sequences are MNHEY and SMNVEV (reference sequence). The CDR3 DNA is TGTGCCAGCAGTTCCGCGGGGGGGCCGGGCAATGAGCAGTTCTTC. Its protein is CASSSAGGPGNEQFF.

This clonotype was counted ten times or more. The rearrangement links TRBV7-9 to TRBJ2-2; 7 nucleotides line up with TRBD1. The V gene's germline CDR1 is SEHNR and CDR2 FQNEAQ (reference sequence). The V and J ends lost 5 bases and 7 bases, in that order; junction bases with no gene match: 4. CDR3 length: 13 residues. CDR3 DNA: TGTGCCAGCAGCGGGACAGTCTTCGGGGAGCTGTTTTTT. This encodes CASSGTVFGELFF.

This chain connects TRBV4-1 to TRBJ1-1; no clear D gene. Looked up from germline, CDR1 is MGHRA and CDR2 is YSYEKL. V lost 0 bases and J lost 6, with 8 bases in between. This CDR3 region has 13 residues. The chain's CDR3 is CASSQDLGPEAFF. The CDR3 nucleotides read TGCGCCAGCAGCCAAGATTTAGGCCCTGAAGCTTTCTTT.

At least ten counts were recorded for this clonotype. The V call is TRBV27, the J call TRBJ2-5, with 10 bases that match TRBD2. This CDR3 has 15 residues. Trimming at V came to 3 bases and at J to 2 bases, leaving 3 bases not matched to a gene. The V gene's germline CDR1 is MNHEY and CDR2 SMNVEV (reference sequence). The CDR3 protein is CASSFSGGAQETQYF. The CDR3 region has the DNA TGTGCCAGCAGTTTCAGCGGGGGGGCACAAGAGACCCAGTACTTC.

This clonotype was observed many times. J is TRBJ1-2 and V is TRBV7-2; D is possibly TRBD1 (5 bases). Germline V gene data show CDR1 as SGHTA and CDR2 as FQGNSA. Trimming removed 5 bases at V and 5 bases at J, with 18 bases between. This CDR3 has 15 amino acids. CDR3 amino acids: CASSARTGARYGYTF. The CDR3 region has the DNA TGTGCCAGCAGCGCACGAACCGGGGCTAGATATGGCTACACCTTC.

The table lists this clonotype with many counts. V and J are TRBV7-2 and TRBJ2-7; TRBD2 agrees at 10 bases. In germline, CDR1 is SGHTA, CDR2 FQGNSA. This CDR3 spans 17 amino acids. Trimming at V came to 1 base and at J to 1 base, leaving 7 bases not matched to a gene. The CDR3 sequence: CASSLDRTSGMSYEQYF. CDR3 sequence (DNA): TGTGCCAGCAGCTTAGATAGGACTAGCGGAATGTCCTACGAGCAGTACTTC.

The table lists this clonotype with many counts. The CDR3 region is CSARDHKGRNQPQHF. The CDR3 DNA reads TGCAGTGCTAGAGACCATAAGGGCCGCAATCAGCCCCAGCATTTT. The chain recombines TRBV20-1 with TRBJ1-5; D is uncertain. Deletions cut 0 bases from V and 2 bases from J, with 11 bases between. Germline V gene data show CDR1 as DFQATT and CDR2 as SNEGSKA (reference sequence). CDR3 size: 15 residues.

This chain connects TRBV4-3 to TRBJ2-7, with a weak D call TRBD2 (6 bases). The CDR3 loop spans 15 amino acids. Between the trimmed V and J ends, which lost 7 bases and 5 bases, there was a span of 21 bases. From germline, CDR1 is LGHNA and CDR2 YSLEER. CDR3 amino acids: CASKTSQNGGDEQYF. CDR3 sequence (DNA): TGCGCCAGCAAAACTTCACAAAATGGAGGGGACGAGCAGTACTTC.

This clonotype was found many times. The genes are TRBV11-2 and TRBJ2-7; 7 positions agree with TRBD2. Trimming removed 1 base from V and 2 bases from J; junction bases left unmatched: 2. Germline lookup yields CDR1 SGHAT and CDR2 FQNNGV. The CDR3 extends over 14 amino acids. Here the CDR3 reads CASSLGGGTYEQYF. The CDR3 DNA is TGTGCCAGCAGCTTAGGGGGGGGAACCTACGAGCAGTACTTC.

This clonotype was found many times. The chain links TRBV20-1 to TRBJ2-7; TRBD2 matches 11 bases. This CDR3 comprises 14 residues. V lost 3 bases, J lost 4 bases, and 5 bases stayed unmatched. CDR1 is DFQATT and CDR2 is SNEGSKA in the germline V gene (reference sequence). The CDR3 bases are TGCAGTGCTAGGGGACTAGCGGAGGTATACGAGCAGTACTTC. This gives the protein CSARGLAEVYEQYF.

This clonotype occurred many times. CDR3: CASSPKRDGLAGYTDTQYF. CDR3 in DNA: TGTGCCAGCAGCCCAAAACGGGATGGACTAGCGGGATATACAGATACGCAGTATTTT. The chain uses TRBV11-2 and TRBJ2-3; TRBD2 matches at 12 bases. This CDR3 is 19 amino acids long. Germline loops: CDR1 SGHAT, CDR2 FQNNGV. J gave up 3 bases and V 5 bases, and 15 bases lay outside the gene matches. Using reference TRBV11-2 and TRBJ2-3 for the parts outside the CDR3, the full variable domain is EAGVAQSPRYKIIEKRQSVAFWCNPISGHATLYWYQQILGQGPKLLIQFQNNGVVDDSQLPKDRFSAERLKGVDSTLKIQPAKLEDSAVYLCASSPKRDGLAGYTDTQYFGPGTRLTVL.

This clonotype was picked up many times. The rearrangement links TRBV5-1 to TRBJ1-1, with TRBD1 matching 11 bases. Germline CDR1 and CDR2: SGHRS and YFSETQ. There are 15 residues in the CDR3. Trimming at V came to 4 bases and at J to 4 bases, leaving 6 bases not matched to a gene. CDR3 sequence reads: CASSEDRGPVTEAFF. The CDR3 DNA reads TGCGCCAGCAGCGAGGACAGGGGGCCGGTCACTGAAGCTTTCTTT.

This clonotype was seen ten or more times. This rearrangement joins TRBV6-6 to TRBJ2-2, with D uncertain. Trimming cost V 2 bases and J 3 bases, with 7 bases left between them. This CDR3 has 14 residues. Per the germline V gene, CDR1 is MNHNY and CDR2 is SVGAGI (reference sequence). CDR3 bases: TGTGCCAGCAGTTACGGTTCTTACACCGGGGAGCTGTTTTTT. Its protein is CASSYGSYTGELFF.

This clonotype was observed at least ten times. The chain combines TRBV5-1 with TRBJ2-2; D is uncertain. This CDR3 is 15 amino acids long. Trimming cost V 2 bases and J 3 bases, with 11 bases left between them. The germline CDR1 and CDR2 sequences are SGHRS and YFSETQ. CDR3 nucleotide sequence: TGCGCCAGCAGCTTTGAGGCGCACGACACCGGGGAGCTGTTTTTT. This sequence encodes CASSFEAHDTGELFF.

There are many counts of this clonotype. The chain links TRBV20-1 to TRBJ1-2, with a weak D call TRBD1 (6 bases). Per germline, CDR1 DFQATT and CDR2 SNEGSKA (reference sequence). Trimming removed 3 bases from V and 0 bases from J, with 20 bases in between. The CDR3 extends over 17 amino acids. CDR3 in amino acids: CSASDRDKLGANYGYTF. The CDR3 DNA reads TGCAGTGCTAGTGATAGGGACAAATTGGGAGCTAACTATGGCTACACCTTC.

Many counts were recorded for this clonotype. V and J are TRBV14 and TRBJ1-1, with D unresolved. Germline assignment: CDR1 SGHDN and CDR2 FVKESK. Trimming took 4 bases from V and 7 from J, leaving 10 bases between them. The CDR3 has 12 residues. The CDR3 is CASSLWGGEAFF. The CDR3 nucleotides read TGTGCCAGCAGCCTCTGGGGAGGTGAAGCTTTCTTT.

This clonotype was observed many times. The germline gene is not matched at one end of the junction; a read error may be the cause. The chain is built from TRBV12-3 or TRBV12-4 and TRBJ2-7; TRBD2 matches at 10 bases. This CDR3 has 17 residues. CDR3 sequence (DNA): TGTGCCAGCAGTCTAGCCTGGGGGGTAGCGGGAGGCTACGAGCAGTACTTC. Amino acid sequence: CASSLAWGVAGGYEQYF.

This clonotype showed up many times. J is TRBJ2-2 and V is TRBV13, with a weak D call TRBD1 (5 bases). The V and J ends lost 3 bases and 4 bases respectively, with 15 bases between them. This CDR3 is 16 amino acids long. The V gene's germline CDR1 is PRHDT and CDR2 FYEKMQ (reference sequence). CDR3 DNA sequence: TGTGCCAGCAGCTTTAGGGGTTGGATCCGCACCGGGGAGCTGTTTTTT. Protein: CASSFRGWIRTGELFF.

This clonotype has ten or more counts. V usage is TRBV12-3 or TRBV12-4 and J usage is TRBJ1-2; TRBD1 aligns across 8 bases. This CDR3 has 15 residues. V was clipped by 5 bases and J by 3 bases; unmatched bases: 8. The CDR3: CASSRTGGDHYGYTF. DNA for the CDR3: TGTGCCAGCAGTCGAACAGGGGGGGACCACTATGGCTACACCTTC.

This clonotype was counted at least ten times. This rearrangement joins TRBV28 to TRBJ1-1; D uncertain. Deletions cut 5 bases from V and 1 base from J, with 14 bases between. This CDR3 is 15 amino acids long. Germline V CDR1 and CDR2: MDHEN, SYDVKM. The DNA for the CDR3 is TGTGCCAGCAGTGAGGTTCTGTCAGAGAACACTGAAGCTTTCTTT. Translation: CASSEVLSENTEAFF.

This clonotype was seen ten or more times. The chain carries TRBV5-1 and TRBJ2-5, with 9 bases lining up with TRBD2. This CDR3 contains 15 residues. Germline CDR1 and CDR2: SGHRS and YFSETQ. V was clipped by 4 bases and J by 1 base; unmatched bases: 5. The CDR3 sequence: CASSIGTSSQETQYF. The CDR3 DNA is TGCGCCAGCAGCATCGGGACTAGCTCCCAAGAGACCCAGTACTTC.

Many counts were recorded for this clonotype. The rearrangement uses TRBV20-1 and TRBJ1-6; D is ambiguous. This CDR3 region has 14 residues. The ends were cut back, 0 bases at V and 6 bases at J, with 9 bases in the middle. Per germline, CDR1 DFQATT and CDR2 SNEGSKA (reference sequence). The CDR3 reads CSAREGSVNSPLHF. For the CDR3, the DNA is TGCAGTGCTAGAGAGGGCAGCGTTAATTCACCCCTCCACTTT.